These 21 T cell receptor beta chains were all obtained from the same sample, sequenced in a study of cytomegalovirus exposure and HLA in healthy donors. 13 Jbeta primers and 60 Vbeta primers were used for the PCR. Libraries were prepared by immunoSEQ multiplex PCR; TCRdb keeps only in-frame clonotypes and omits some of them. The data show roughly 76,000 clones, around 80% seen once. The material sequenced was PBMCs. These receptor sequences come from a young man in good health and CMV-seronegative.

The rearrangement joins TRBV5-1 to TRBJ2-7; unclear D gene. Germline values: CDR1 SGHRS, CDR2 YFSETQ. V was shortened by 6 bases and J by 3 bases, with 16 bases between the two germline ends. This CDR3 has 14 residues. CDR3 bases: TGCGCCAGCAAATCTACCTCCCAGGTCTACGAGCAGTACTTC. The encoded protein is CASKSTSQVYEQYF.

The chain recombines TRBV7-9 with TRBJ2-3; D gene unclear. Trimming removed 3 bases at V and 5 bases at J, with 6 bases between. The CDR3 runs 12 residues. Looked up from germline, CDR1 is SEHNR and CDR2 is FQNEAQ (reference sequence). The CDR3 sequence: CASSFDRDTQYF. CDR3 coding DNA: TGTGCCAGCAGCTTTGATAGAGATACGCAGTATTTT.

CDR3 sequence: CASSESSSYNEQFF. DNA of the CDR3: TGTGCCAGCAGTGAGAGTAGCTCCTACAATGAGCAGTTCTTC. The rearrangement links TRBV25-1 to TRBJ2-1, with unresolved D. V shed 3 bases and J shed 0 bases, with 6 bases lying between them. The V gene's germline CDR1 is MGHDK and CDR2 SYGVNS. The CDR3 spans 14 residues.

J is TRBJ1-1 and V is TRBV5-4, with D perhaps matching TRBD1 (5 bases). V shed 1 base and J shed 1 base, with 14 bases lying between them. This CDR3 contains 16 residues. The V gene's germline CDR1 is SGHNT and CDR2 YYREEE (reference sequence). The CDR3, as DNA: TGTGCCAGCAGCTTGAGACTAGCAGGGTCGAACACTGAAGCTTTCTTT. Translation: CASSLRLAGSNTEAFF.

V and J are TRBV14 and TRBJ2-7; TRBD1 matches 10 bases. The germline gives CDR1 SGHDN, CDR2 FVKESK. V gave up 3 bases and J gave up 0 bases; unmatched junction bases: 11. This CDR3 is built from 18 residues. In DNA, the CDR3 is TGTGCCAGCAGCCACCAAAGACCGGGGACAGGGGACTCCTACGAGCAGTACTTC. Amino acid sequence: CASSHQRPGTGDSYEQYF.

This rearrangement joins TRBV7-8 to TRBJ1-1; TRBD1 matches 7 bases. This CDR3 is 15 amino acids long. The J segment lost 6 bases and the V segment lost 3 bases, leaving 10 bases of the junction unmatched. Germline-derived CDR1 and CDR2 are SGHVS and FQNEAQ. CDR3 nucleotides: TGTGCCAGCAGCTTTGCCGGGACAGTGGTTTCTGAAGCTTTCTTT. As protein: CASSFAGTVVSEAFF.

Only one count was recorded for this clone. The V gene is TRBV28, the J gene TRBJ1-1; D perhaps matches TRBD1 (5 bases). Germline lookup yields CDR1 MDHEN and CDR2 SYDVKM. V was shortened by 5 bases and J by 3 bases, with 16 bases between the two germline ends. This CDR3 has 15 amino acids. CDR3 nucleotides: TGTGCCAGCAGTGAACCGACAGAGAGACACACTGAAGCTTTCTTT. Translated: CASSEPTERHTEAFF.

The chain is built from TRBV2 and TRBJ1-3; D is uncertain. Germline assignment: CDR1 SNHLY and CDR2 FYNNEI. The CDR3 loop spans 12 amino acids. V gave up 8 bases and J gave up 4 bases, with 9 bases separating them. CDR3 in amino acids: CASPDGGNTIYF. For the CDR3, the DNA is TGTGCCAGCCCTGACGGGGGAAACACCATATATTTT. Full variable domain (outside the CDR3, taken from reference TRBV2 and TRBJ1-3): EPEVTQTPSHQVTQMGQEVILRCVPISNHLYFYWYRQILGQKVEFLVSFYNNEISEKSEIFDDQFSVERPDGSNFTLKIRSTKLEDSAMYFCASPDGGNTIYFGEGSWLTVV.

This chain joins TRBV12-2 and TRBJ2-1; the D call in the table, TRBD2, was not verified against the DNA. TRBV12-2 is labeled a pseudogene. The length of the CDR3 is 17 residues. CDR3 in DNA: TGTGCAAGTCGCTACCGACCGGGACTAGTCCCCTACAATGAGCAGTTCTTC. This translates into CASRYRPGLVPYNEQFF.

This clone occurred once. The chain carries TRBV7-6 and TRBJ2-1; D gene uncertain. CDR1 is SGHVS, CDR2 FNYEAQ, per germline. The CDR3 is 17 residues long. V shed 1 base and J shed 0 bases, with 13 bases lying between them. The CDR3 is CASSLDWASSSYNEQFF. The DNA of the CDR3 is TGTGCCAGCAGCTTAGATTGGGCCTCAAGCTCCTACAATGAGCAGTTCTTC.

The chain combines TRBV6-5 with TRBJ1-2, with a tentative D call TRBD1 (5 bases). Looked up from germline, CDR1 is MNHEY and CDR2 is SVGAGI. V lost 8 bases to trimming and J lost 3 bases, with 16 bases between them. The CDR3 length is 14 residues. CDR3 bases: TGTGCCAGCCTCTCCCAGGGAAAGGACTATGGCTACACCTTC. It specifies CASLSQGKDYGYTF.

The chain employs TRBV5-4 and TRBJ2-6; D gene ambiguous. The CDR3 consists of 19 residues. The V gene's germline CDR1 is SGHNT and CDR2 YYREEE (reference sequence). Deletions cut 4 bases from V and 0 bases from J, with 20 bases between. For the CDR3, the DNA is TGTGCCAGCAGCAGAAGACTTCCCCCGAGGAGCTCTGGGGCCAACGTCCTGACTTTC. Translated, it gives CASSRRLPPRSSGANVLTF.

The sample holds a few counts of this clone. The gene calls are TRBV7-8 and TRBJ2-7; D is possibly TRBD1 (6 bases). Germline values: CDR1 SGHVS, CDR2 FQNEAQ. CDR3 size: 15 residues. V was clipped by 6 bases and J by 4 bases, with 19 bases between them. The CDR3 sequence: CASRQALQGRYEQYF. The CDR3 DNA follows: TGTGCCAGCAGGCAAGCCCTACAGGGAAGGTACGAGCAGTACTTC.

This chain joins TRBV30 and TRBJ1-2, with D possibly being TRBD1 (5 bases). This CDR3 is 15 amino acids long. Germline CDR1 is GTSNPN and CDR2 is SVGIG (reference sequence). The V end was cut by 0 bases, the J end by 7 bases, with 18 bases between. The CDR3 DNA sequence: TGTGCCTGGAGTGTACGTCAGGTCTGGAGGGGTGGCTACACCTTC. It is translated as CAWSVRQVWRGGYTF.

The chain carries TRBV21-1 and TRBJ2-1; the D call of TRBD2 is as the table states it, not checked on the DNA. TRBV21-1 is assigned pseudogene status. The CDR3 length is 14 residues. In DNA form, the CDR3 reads TGTGCCAGCCGTGAGGAGGGTACGGACAATGAGCAGTTCTTC. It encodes CASREEGTDNEQFF.

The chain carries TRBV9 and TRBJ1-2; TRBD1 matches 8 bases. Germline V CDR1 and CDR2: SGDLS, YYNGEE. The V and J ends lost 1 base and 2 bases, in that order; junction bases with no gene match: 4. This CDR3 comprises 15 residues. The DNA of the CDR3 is TGTGCCAGCAGCGTATCGGGACAGGCAAACTATGGCTACACCTTC. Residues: CASSVSGQANYGYTF.

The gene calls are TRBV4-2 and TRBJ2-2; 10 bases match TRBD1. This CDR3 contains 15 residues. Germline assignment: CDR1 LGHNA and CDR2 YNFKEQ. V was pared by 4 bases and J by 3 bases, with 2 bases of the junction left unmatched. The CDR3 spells CASSLGTGDTGELFF. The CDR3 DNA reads TGTGCCAGCAGCCTTGGGACAGGGGACACCGGGGAGCTGTTTTTT.

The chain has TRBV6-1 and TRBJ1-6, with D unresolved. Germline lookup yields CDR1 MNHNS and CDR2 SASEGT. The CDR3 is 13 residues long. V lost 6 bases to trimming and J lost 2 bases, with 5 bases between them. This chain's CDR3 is CASRTPYNSPLHF. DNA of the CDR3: TGTGCCAGCAGGACACCCTATAATTCACCCCTCCACTTT.

In DNA, the CDR3 is TGTGCCAGCAGCAGGGACAGGGGACAGCCCCAGCATTTT. Translating gives CASSRDRGQPQHF. The chain carries TRBV6-5 and TRBJ1-5; 10 bases agree with TRBD1. V dropped 6 bases and J dropped 7; count of bases not matched to a gene: 3. The CDR3 covers 13 residues. CDR1 is MNHEY, CDR2 SVGAGI, per germline.

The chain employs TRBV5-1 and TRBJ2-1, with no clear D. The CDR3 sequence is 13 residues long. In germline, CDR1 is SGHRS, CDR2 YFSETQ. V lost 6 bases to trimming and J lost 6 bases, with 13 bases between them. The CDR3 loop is CASTISPGNEQFF. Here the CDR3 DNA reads TGCGCCAGCACCATCTCGCCAGGCAATGAGCAGTTCTTC.

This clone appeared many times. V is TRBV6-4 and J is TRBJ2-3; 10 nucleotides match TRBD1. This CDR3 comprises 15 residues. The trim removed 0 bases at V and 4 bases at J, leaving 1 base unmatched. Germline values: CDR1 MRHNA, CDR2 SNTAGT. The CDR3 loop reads CASSDSTGGADTQYF. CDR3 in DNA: TGTGCCAGCAGTGACTCGACAGGGGGCGCAGATACGCAGTATTTT.